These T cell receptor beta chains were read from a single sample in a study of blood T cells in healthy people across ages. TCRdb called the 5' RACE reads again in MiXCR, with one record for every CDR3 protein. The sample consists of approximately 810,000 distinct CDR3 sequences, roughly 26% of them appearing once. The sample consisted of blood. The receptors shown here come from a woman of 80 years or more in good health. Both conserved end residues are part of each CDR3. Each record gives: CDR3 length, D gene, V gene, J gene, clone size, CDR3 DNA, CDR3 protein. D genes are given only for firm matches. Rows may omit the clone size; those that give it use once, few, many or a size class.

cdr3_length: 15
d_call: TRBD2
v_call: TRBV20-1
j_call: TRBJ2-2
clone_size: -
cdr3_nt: TGCAGTGCAACTTGGACTAGCGGGGGGACCGGGGAGCTGTTTTTT
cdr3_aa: CSATWTSGGTGELFF

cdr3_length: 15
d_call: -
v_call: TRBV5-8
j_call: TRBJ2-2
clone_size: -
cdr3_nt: TGTGCCAGCAGCTCCACCAGGGGTGGGACCGGGGAGCTGTTTTTT
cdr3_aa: CASSSTRGGTGELFF

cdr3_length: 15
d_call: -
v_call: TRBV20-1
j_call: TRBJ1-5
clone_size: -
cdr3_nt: TGCAGTGCTTCCCAGATCGGGGGTAGCAATCAGCCCCAGCATTTT
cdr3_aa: CSASQIGGSNQPQHF

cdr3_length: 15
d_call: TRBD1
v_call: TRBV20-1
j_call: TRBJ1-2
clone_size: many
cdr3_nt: TGCAGTGCTAGTCCGCAGGGACAGGGATTAGCTGGCTACACCTTC
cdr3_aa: CSASPQGQGLAGYTF

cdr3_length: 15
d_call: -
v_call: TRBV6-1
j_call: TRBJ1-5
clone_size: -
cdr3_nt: TGTGCCAGCAGGAGGACTTTCGATAGCAATCAGCCCCAGCATTTT
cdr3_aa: CASRRTFDSNQPQHF

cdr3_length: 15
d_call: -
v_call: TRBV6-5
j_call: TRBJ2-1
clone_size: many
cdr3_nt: TGTGCCAGCAGTGTTCAAGGGGCCTTCTACAATGAGCAGTTCTTC
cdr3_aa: CASSVQGAFYNEQFF

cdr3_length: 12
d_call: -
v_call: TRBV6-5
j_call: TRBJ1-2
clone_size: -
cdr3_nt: TGTGCCAGCAGACCCTTGACAGGTGGCTACACCTTC
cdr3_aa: CASRPLTGGYTF

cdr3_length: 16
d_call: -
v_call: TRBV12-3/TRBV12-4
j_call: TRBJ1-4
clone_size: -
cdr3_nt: TGTGCCAGCAGTTTCAGAAGGGTTGCAACTAATGAAAAACTGTTTTTT
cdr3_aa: CASSFRRVATNEKLFF

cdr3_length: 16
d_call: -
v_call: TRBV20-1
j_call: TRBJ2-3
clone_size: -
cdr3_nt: TGCAGTGCTAGAGATGAGGACGGGGGGCACACAGATACGCAGTATTTT
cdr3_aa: CSARDEDGGHTDTQYF

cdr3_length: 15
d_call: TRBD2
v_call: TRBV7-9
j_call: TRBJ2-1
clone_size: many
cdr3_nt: TGTGCCAGCAGCCGACTAGCGGGGGTGAACAATGAGCAGTTCTTC
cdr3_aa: CASSRLAGVNNEQFF

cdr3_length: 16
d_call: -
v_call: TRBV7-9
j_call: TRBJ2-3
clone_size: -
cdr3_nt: TGTGCCAGCAGCACAACAGGAGCATGGAGCACAGATACGCAGTATTTT
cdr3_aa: CASSTTGAWSTDTQYF

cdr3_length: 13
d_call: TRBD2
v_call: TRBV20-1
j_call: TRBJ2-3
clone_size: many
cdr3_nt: TGCAGTGCTAGTGGCGGGGGGTGGGATACGCAGTATTTT
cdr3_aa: CSASGGGWDTQYF

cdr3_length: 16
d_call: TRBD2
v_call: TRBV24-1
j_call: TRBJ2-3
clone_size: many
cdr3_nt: TGTGCCACCAGTGATTTTGCTAGCGGGGGAATAGATACGCAGTATTTT
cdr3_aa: CATSDFASGGIDTQYF

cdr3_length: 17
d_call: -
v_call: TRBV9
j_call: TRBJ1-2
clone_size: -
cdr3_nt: TGTGCCAGCAGCGTAGACGGCTTGATGGGGAGGAACTATGGCTACACCTTC
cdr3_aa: CASSVDGLMGRNYGYTF